This paragraph covers one T cell receptor beta chain sequence. The specificity of this receptor is unknown. The input lacks base qualities; no much larger clone sits a single base away. The library was obtained by the immunoSEQ multiplex PCR assay. For the multiplex PCR, a mixture combining 60 forward primers for TCR Vbeta segments and 13 reverse primers for TCR Jbeta segments was used. Amplification of the CDR3 region of rearranged TCR beta genes was performed with a multiplex PCR assay on genomic DNA. On the Illumina HiSeq System, the amplified TCR beta libraries were sequenced as 87-base-pair reads. In the source study's methods: A later analysis counted approximately 84 million unique TCR beta chains across the 666 repertoires, and roughly 10 million of these chains were shared by at least two donors. A nearest-neighbor algorithm error-corrected the raw reads and collapsed the reads into unique sequences, merging closely related sequences to remove PCR and sequencing errors. To assign V, D and J gene segments, CDR3 sequences were aligned to IMGT reference sequences. For a sequence to be retained, a match of at least six nucleotides to both a V gene segment and a J gene segment was required. A rearrangement was called productive if the CDR3 had no stop codons and remained in frame with V and J, and every other rearrangement was called non-productive. Following IMGT convention, CDR3 was defined as the stretch from the second conserved V-encoded cysteine up to the conserved J-encoded phenylalanine. Sequences without an unambiguous match to a single V gene segment were excluded from the earlier analysis of about 640 of the donors. An earlier analysis of 450 to 650 of the donors called V segments functional above 56.7% productive rearrangements and segregating when the between-donor standard deviation exceeded 5%. To diagnose cytomegalovirus status from the catalog of TCR beta chain sequences, a statistical classification framework was built. In a later analysis, TCR nucleotide sequences were compared against IMGT/GENE-DB human TR gene sequences so that V and J genes could be assigned. Using the TCRdist pipeline, a later analysis assigned CDR3 sequences along with most-parsimonious VDJ recombination scenarios. In a later analysis, every TCR beta chain was defined by the combination of its CDR3 amino acid sequence and its V-gene family, and reads without a unique V-gene family were dropped. In a later analysis, several hundred highly shared, low-generation-probability nucleotide sequences were removed to address suspected cross-contamination and a sequencing artifact. In a later analysis, a clonal expansion index for each public chain was calculated from normalized within-repertoire ranks of inferred template counts. In a later analysis, generation probabilities were computed using a VDJ recombination model fitted to out-of-frame rearrangements, and the results were checked against IGoR. A later analysis scored TCR-TCR, TCR-HLA and TCR-CMV co-occurrence with hypergeometric tests, applying a repertoire-size bias correction to TCR pairs. False discovery rates were estimated in a later analysis by permuting HLA or CMV assignments 20 times. A later analysis grouped co-occurring TCRs with DBSCAN, adding TCRdist sequence similarity when clustering within HLA-allele-positive subsets. Co-occurrence clustering excluded repertoires with fewer than 30,000 or more than 120,000 public chains, plus five with anomalous nucleotide sharing. TCRdb retrieved this table from immuneACCESS and kept in-frame rearrangements only. Not all clones are present; in checked studies, unresolved V genes account for under half, and no reason is known for the remainder. That table furnishes V, J and clone size, whereas the DNA furnished D and trimming. The sample table shows 95,000 to 150,000 clones, and around 84% are seen once. The top ten clones comprise under 2% of the sample.

This record comes from a study of cytomegalovirus exposure and HLA in healthy donors (dated by TCRdb to 2017 to 2019). As for the study more broadly: According to an earlier analysis of a few hundred of the donors, 200 million or so T cells yielded over 90 million unique TCR beta sequences and about 280 Gb of sequence data. About 330 gigabases of sequencing data and tens of millions of unique TCR sequences made up an early release that covered fewer than 650 HLA-typed donors. Of the roughly 410 genotyped donors, 81% were placed in the genetic ancestry cluster associated with self-reported Caucasian donors. The study aimed to test whether cataloging public T cell receptors could reveal signatures of past pathogen exposure. The study used immunosequencing to profile the T cell repertoires of approximately 640 subjects and linked those repertoires to cytomegalovirus serostatus. Besides the first cohort of some 670 subjects, a separate validation cohort made up of around 120 different subjects was used. To predict cytomegalovirus infection status, the study combined high-throughput TCR immunosequencing, statistical association of individual TCRs with disease status, and machine learning. A later analysis re-examined previously published TCR beta repertoires from hundreds of donors and added high-resolution HLA genotyping to investigate patterns of TCR occurrence. In the later analysis, no new phenotypic data were used to find candidate immune exposures; instead, reliance was placed on TCR beta sequences and their occurrence across donors. In an earlier analysis of 500 to 650 of the donors, high-throughput TCR beta sequencing was used to judge whether each TCR beta V gene segment behaved as functional or pseudogenic. Donor age, sex, ethnicity and CMV serostatus were compiled alongside the repertoire data. A later genetic analysis took genome-wide SNP genotypes for about 55% of the 666 donors and used that subset as a discovery cohort. All discovery cohort repertoires had been generated using a single sequencing platform. HLA typing included class I and class II loci at four-digit resolution. The number of donors typed differed by locus, with about 629-630 for A, B, C, DRB1 and DQB1, about 500 for DQA1, 600 to 610 for DPA1, and roughly 450 for DPB1. Five DR-DQ haplotypes were treated as single units for association and clustering because of strong linkage in the cohort. Among 300 to 500 genotyped donors of the cohort, an average of approximately 240,000 unique TCR beta nucleotide sequences was sequenced per donor, of which approximately 19% were non-productive.

Taken from cysteine to phenylalanine, the CDR3 has 17 residues. CDR3 DNA only is kept here, 51 bases in frame from base 1. Based on the germline V gene, the CDR1 and CDR2 sequences are ENHRY and SYGVKD. Here V drops 0 bases and J drops 0 bases, and the junction holds 7 bases not matched to any gene. The cohort was made up of hundreds of healthy bone marrow donors. Cohort members were all nominally healthy when sampled, although unrecorded immune exposures were likely present. The donor tested CMV seronegative and was one of the 352 seronegative cohort members. A peripheral blood sample was collected from each donor, and TCR beta sequencing was performed on peripheral blood mononuclear cells. The Qiagen DNeasy Blood Extraction Kit was used to extract genomic DNA from the blood cell samples. Findings and caveats that apply to the study as a whole: In a later analysis, several top co-occurrence clusters were reported to appear linked to parvovirus B19, influenza, CMV and Epstein-Barr virus. It was suggested by the authors that the approach could potentially be generalized to other disease states and immunological phenotypes. In a later analysis, HLA-associated TCR beta chains showed more clonal expansion and lower generation probabilities than non-associated chains that were equally common. A further reported finding was that TCR beta sequences accurately predicted the HLA-A and HLA-B alleles for most subjects in the first cohort. Presence/absence analyses assumed roughly uniform sequencing depth across donors, an assumption that may not hold. Seventeen rarely observed V segments, including chromosome 9 orphons, were excluded from the earlier analysis of about 610 of the donors because counts were too low. At a false discovery rate of 0.05, a later analysis linked 15,000 to 20,000 TCR beta sequences to specific HLA alleles. In vitro tests confirmed that three of the cytomegalovirus-associated TCR beta chains recognize cytomegalovirus antigens. Linkage disequilibrium might explain the correlated functional status among segregating V segments, but an unknown experimental factor could not be excluded. The cohort was sequenced for TCR beta chains only, and without alpha or paired-chain data the features that could be detected were limited. Compared with the approximately 700-donor mean, donors in an Asian-associated ancestry cluster had fewer N-insertions in productive TCRs, according to a later genetic analysis. An earlier analysis of around 540 of the donors showed that most TCR beta V segments appeared in productive rearrangements either about 87% or about 30% of the time, which broadly matched IMGT annotations. Immune exposure information for the cohort was limited to CMV serostatus. The 87-base-pair reads could not distinguish some IMGT-functional V segments, including TRBV6-2 and TRBV6-3, so those segments were excluded. Most CMV-associated TCR beta chains appeared to be HLA-restricted in a later analysis, and the HLA associations seemed to be driven largely by CMV exposure. Most TCR sequences were observed very rarely across donors, whereas some public TCRs were present in many individuals. A total of 150 to 200 TCR beta chains were listed by the study as associated with cytomegalovirus. Cytomegalovirus status was reported to be diagnosed by the classifier with high specificity and sensitivity in both the original and validation cohorts. When HLA alleles, especially DR and DQ, strongly co-occurred, TCR associations were difficult to assign to individual alleles. In a later analysis, the rate of TCR association differed among HLA loci, with DRB1 alleles having the most associated TCRs and HLA-C alleles having the fewest. V-gene and J-gene trimming of TCR beta chains was associated with a missense DCLRE1C variant in a later genetic analysis, and the association was replicated in an independent cohort. HLA typing was unavailable for some donors at each locus, so association tests used only the typed subset. A cluster of highly shared sequence variants was judged likely to represent a technical artifact of the sequencing pipeline.

The sample comprised PBMCs. The receptor was isolated from a man between 18 and 29 years old in good health and CMV-seronegative. The chain employs TRBV10-3 and TRBJ1-2, with 7 bases aligning to TRBD1. The CDR3: CAISESGTAHTNYGYTF. At the DNA level, the sequence is TGTGCCATCAGTGAGTCTGGGACAGCACACACTAACTATGGCTACACCTTC.